The clone carrying this T cell receptor (beta chain) was counted only a few times. Its antigen is as yet unknown. The V segment lost 0 bases and the J segment 7 bases; nucleotides outside the gene matches: 8. Germline CDR1 reads SGHDT; CDR2 reads YYEEEE. This CDR3 region has 17 residues. This record comes from a study of T cell repertoires in cytomegalovirus infection. Background on the study: Public signatures in TCR beta pointed to CMV infection and matching HLA type.

Notes on the study in general: CMV-specific HLA-C-restricted TCR beta clonotypes dominated the ex vivo response. Summed frequency of public TCR beta families distinguished CMV carriers with the relevant HLA.

TCRdb recomputed calls from the reads with MiXCR, one row per CDR3 protein. Of more than 150,000 distinct CDR3 sequences in the sample, around 20% were seen once. The sample taken for sequencing was PBMCs. The receptor comes from a human donor in good health (CMV status not recorded). Some clones in this sample may be carry-over from other donors' samples. The rearrangement links TRBV5-6 to TRBJ2-2, with TRBD2 identical over 11 bases. CDR3 sequence: CASSLVELAGDIGELFF. In DNA form, the CDR3 reads TGTGCCAGCAGCTTGGTAGAACTAGCGGGAGATATCGGGGAGCTGTTTTTT.